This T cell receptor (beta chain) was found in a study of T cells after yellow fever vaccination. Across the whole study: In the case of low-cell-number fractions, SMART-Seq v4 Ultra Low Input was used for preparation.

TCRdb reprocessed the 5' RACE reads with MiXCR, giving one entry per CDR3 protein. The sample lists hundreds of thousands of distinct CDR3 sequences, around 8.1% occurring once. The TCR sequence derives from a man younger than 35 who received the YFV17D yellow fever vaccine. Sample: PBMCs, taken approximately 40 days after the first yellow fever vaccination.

The DNA for the CDR3 is TGTGCCAGCAGCTTATACACAGGGGGATACAATGAGCAGTTCTTC. Translating it yields CASSLYTGGYNEQFF. The rearrangement uses TRBV7-2 and TRBJ2-1; 8 nucleotides line up with TRBD1. Per germline, CDR1 SGHTA and CDR2 FQGNSA. The J segment lost 4 bases and the V segment lost 2 bases, leaving 4 bases of the junction unmatched. The CDR3 has 15 residues.